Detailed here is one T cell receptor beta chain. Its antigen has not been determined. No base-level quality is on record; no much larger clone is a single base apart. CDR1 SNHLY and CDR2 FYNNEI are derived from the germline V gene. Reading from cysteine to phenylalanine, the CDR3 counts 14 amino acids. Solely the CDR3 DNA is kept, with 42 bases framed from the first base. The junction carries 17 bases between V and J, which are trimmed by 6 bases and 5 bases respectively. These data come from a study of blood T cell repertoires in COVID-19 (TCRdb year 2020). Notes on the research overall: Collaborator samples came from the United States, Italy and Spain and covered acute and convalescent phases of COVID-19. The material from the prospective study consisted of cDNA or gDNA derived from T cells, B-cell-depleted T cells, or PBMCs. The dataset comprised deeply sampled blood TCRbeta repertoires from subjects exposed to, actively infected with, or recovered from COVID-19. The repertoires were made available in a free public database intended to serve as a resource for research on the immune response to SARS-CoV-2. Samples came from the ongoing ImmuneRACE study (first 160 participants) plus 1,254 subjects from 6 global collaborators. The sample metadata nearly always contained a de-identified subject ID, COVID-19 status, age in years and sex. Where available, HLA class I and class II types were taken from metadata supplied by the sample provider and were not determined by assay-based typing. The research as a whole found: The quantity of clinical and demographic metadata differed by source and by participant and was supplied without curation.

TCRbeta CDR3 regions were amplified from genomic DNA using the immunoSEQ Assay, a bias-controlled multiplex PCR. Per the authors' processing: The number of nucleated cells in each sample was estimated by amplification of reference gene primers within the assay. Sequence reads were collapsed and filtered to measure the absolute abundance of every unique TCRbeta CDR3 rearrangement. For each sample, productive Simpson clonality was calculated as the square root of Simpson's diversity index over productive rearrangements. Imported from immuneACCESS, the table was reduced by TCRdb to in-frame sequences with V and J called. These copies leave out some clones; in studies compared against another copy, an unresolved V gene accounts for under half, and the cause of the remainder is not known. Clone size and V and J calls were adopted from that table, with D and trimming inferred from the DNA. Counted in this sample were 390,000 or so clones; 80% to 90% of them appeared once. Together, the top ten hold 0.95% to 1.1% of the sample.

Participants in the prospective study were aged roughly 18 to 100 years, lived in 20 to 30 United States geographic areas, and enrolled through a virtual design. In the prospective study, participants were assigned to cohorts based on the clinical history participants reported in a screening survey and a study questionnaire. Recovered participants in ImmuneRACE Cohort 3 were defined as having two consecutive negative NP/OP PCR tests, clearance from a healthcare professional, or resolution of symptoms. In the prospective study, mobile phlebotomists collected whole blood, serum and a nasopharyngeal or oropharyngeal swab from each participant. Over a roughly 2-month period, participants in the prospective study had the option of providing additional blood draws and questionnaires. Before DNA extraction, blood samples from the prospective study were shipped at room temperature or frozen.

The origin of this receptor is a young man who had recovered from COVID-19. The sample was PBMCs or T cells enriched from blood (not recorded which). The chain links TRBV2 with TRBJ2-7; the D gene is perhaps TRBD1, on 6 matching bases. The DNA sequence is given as TGTGCCAGCAGCGCTCGTACAGGGTCTCACGAGCAGTACTTC. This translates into CASSARTGSHEQYF.